The clone carrying this T cell receptor (beta chain) showed up just a few times. The antigen is not known. This entry comes from a study of post-analysis software for immune sequencing data. Trimming cost V 6 bases and J 3 bases, with 17 bases left between them. Germline CDR1 DFQATT, CDR2 SNEGSKA (reference sequence). This CDR3 contains 14 residues. Study-wide findings and caveats: Patients showed TRBV5-6, TRBV5-1 and TRBV20-1 among a few TRBV segments more frequent than in controls. A significant reduction in normalized Chao1 diversity was observed in multiple sclerosis patients versus controls.

Unique-molecular-identifier-tagged TCR beta cDNA libraries were used. Approximately 0.5 million cDNA molecules were recovered from an input of about 0.85 to 11 million T cells. TCRdb analysed the PCR reads with MiXCR anew, one entry per CDR3 protein. The repertoire holds about 560,000 distinct CDR3 sequences, roughly 46% seen once, with under 2% in the top ten. The rearrangement joins TRBV20-1 to TRBJ1-2; weak D call: TRBD1 (6 bases). The sequenced material came from blood. This TCR was sampled from a girl between 10 and 17 years old with multiple sclerosis. DNA of the CDR3: TGCAGTGCCGGACCACAGGGAATCGACTATGGCTACACCTTC. As protein: CSAGPQGIDYGYTF.